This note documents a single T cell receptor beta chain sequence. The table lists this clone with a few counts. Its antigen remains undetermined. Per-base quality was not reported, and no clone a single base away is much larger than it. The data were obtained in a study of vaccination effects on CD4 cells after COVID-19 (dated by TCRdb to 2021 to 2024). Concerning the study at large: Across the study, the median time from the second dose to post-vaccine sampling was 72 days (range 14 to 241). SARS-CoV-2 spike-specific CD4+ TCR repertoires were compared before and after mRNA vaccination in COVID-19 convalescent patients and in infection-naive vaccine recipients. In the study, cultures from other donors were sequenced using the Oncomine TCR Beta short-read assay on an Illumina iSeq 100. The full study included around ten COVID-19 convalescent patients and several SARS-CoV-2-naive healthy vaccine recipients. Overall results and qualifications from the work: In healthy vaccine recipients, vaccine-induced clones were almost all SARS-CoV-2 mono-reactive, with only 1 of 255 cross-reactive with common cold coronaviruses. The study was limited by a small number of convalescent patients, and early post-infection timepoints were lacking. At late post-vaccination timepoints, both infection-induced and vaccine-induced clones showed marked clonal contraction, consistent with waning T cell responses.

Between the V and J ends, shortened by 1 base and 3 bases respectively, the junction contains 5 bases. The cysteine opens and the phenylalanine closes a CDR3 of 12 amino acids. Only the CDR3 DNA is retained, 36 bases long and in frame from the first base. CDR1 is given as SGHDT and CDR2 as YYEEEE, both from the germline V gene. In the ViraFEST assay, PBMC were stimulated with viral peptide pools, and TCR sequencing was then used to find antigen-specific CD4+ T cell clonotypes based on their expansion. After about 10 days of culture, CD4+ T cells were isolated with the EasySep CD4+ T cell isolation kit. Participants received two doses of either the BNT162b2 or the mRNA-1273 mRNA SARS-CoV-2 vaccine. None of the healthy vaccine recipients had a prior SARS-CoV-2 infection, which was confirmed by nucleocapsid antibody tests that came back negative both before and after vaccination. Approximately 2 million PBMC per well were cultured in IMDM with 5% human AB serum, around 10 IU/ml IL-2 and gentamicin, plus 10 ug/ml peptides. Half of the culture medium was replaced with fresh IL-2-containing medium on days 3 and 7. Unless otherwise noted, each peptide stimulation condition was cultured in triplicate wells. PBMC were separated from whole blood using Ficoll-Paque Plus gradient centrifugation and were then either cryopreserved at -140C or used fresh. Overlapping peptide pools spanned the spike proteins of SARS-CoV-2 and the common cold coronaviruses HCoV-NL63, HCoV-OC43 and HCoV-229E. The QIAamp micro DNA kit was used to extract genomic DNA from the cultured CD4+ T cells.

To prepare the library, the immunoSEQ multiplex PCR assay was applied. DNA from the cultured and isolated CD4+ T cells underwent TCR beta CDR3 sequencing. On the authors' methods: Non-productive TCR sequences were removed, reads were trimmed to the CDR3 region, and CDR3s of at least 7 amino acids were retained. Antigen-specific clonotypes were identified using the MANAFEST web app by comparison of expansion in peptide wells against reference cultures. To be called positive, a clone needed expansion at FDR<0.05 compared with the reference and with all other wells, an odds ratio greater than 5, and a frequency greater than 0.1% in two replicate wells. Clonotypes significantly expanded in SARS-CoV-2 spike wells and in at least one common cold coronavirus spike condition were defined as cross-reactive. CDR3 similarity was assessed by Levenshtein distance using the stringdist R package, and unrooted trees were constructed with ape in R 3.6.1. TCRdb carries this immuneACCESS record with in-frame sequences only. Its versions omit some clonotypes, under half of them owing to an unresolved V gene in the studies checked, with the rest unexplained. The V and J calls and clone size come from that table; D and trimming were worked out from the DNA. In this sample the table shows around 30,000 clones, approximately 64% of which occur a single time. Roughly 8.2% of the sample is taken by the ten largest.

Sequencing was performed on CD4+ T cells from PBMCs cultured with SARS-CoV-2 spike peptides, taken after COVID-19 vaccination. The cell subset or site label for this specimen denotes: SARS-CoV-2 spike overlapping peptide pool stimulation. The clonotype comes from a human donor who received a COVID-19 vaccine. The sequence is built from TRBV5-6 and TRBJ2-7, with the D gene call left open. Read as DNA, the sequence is TGTGCCAGCAGCTTGTTGGGCTACGAGCAGTACTTC. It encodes CASSLLGYEQYF.